This is a list of T cell receptor beta chains from one sample in a study of relationships among human T cell subsets. TCRdb analysed the multiplex PCR reads with MiXCR anew, one entry per CDR3 protein. The data show some 5,400 distinct CDR3 sequences, with around 62% seen just once and less than 75% held by the top ten. The specimen was CD8+ T cells sorted from blood. The receptors were sampled from a middle-aged man in good health. Both conserved end residues are part of each CDR3. D genes are given only for firm matches. Clone size appears in some rows only: once, few, many, or a class for an expanded clone.

J gene: TRBJ1-2; D gene: NA; V gene: TRBV10-2; clone size: NA; CDR3 protein: CATKTDGYGYTF; CDR3 DNA: TGCGCCACTAAGACTGACGGATATGGCTACACCTTC
J gene: TRBJ2-2; D gene: NA; V gene: TRBV25-1; clone size: NA; CDR3 protein: CASAVGELFF; CDR3 DNA: TGTGCCAGCGCGGTCGGGGAGCTGTTTTTT
J gene: TRBJ1-1; D gene: NA; V gene: TRBV20-1; clone size: few; CDR3 protein: CSAHDRPGEAFF; CDR3 DNA: TGCAGTGCTCATGACCGCCCCGGTGAAGCTTTCTTT
J gene: TRBJ2-5; D gene: NA; V gene: TRBV12-3/TRBV12-4; clone size: NA; CDR3 protein: CASSWQGEETQYF; CDR3 DNA: TGTGCCAGCAGTTGGCAGGGCGAAGAGACCCAGTACTTC
J gene: TRBJ2-5; D gene: NA; V gene: TRBV7-3; clone size: NA; CDR3 protein: CASSPTPSETQYF; CDR3 DNA: TGTGCCAGCAGCCCCACCCCGTCTGAGACCCAGTACTTC
J gene: TRBJ2-7; D gene: NA; V gene: TRBV11-2; clone size: once; CDR3 protein: CASSLDSSYEQYF; CDR3 DNA: TGTGCCAGCAGTTTGGACAGTTCCTACGAGCAGTACTTC
J gene: TRBJ2-2; D gene: TRBD2; V gene: TRBV6-6; clone size: NA; CDR3 protein: CASSLAGASGELFF; CDR3 DNA: TGTGCCAGCAGTCTAGCGGGAGCTTCCGGGGAGCTGTTTTTT
J gene: TRBJ2-3; D gene: NA; V gene: TRBV6-6; clone size: NA; CDR3 protein: CASSRREITDTQYF; CDR3 DNA: TGTGCCAGCAGCCGCAGGGAAATCACAGATACGCAGTATTTT
J gene: TRBJ2-1; D gene: NA; V gene: TRBV27; clone size: NA; CDR3 protein: CASGLDTQQFF; CDR3 DNA: TGTGCCAGCGGTCTGGATACTCAGCAGTTCTTC
J gene: TRBJ2-1; D gene: NA; V gene: TRBV12-3/TRBV12-4; clone size: few; CDR3 protein: CASSFSEQFF; CDR3 DNA: TGTGCCAGCAGTTTCAGCGAGCAGTTCTTC
J gene: TRBJ1-1; D gene: NA; V gene: TRBV5-6; clone size: few; CDR3 protein: CASSLEQNTEAFF; CDR3 DNA: TGTGCCAGCAGCTTGGAACAGAACACTGAAGCTTTCTTT
J gene: TRBJ2-7; D gene: TRBD1; V gene: TRBV28; clone size: NA; CDR3 protein: CASSRPTGMREQYF; CDR3 DNA: TGTGCCAGCAGCCGACCGACAGGGATGAGGGAGCAGTACTTC
J gene: TRBJ1-2; D gene: NA; V gene: TRBV27; clone size: once; CDR3 protein: CASSSTEFYGYTF; CDR3 DNA: TGTGCCAGCAGCTCGACGGAGTTCTATGGCTACACCTTC
J gene: TRBJ2-3; D gene: TRBD1; V gene: TRBV7-9; clone size: few; CDR3 protein: CASSLAGGQGADTQYF; CDR3 DNA: TGTGCCAGCAGCTTAGCGGGAGGACAGGGGGCTGATACGCAGTATTTT
J gene: TRBJ1-5; D gene: NA; V gene: TRBV28; clone size: medium-sized; CDR3 protein: CASSRGAYNQPQHF; CDR3 DNA: TGTGCCAGCAGTCGAGGGGCCTACAATCAGCCCCAGCATTTT
J gene: TRBJ2-1; D gene: NA; V gene: TRBV12-3/TRBV12-4; clone size: NA; CDR3 protein: CASSLLAVNEQFF; CDR3 DNA: TGTGCCAGCAGTTTACTCGCGGTCAATGAGCAGTTCTTC
J gene: TRBJ1-1; D gene: NA; V gene: TRBV5-1; clone size: NA; CDR3 protein: CASSPGSYSLNTEAFF; CDR3 DNA: TGCGCCAGCAGCCCGGGGAGTTATTCCCTGAACACTGAAGCTTTCTTT
J gene: TRBJ1-1; D gene: NA; V gene: TRBV6-6; clone size: NA; CDR3 protein: CASSWGIVMNTEAFF; CDR3 DNA: TGTGCCAGCAGTTGGGGAATAGTCATGAACACTGAAGCTTTCTTT
J gene: TRBJ2-7; D gene: NA; V gene: TRBV20-1; clone size: NA; CDR3 protein: CSARFLEYEQYF; CDR3 DNA: TGCAGTGCTAGATTTCTCGAATACGAGCAGTACTTC
J gene: TRBJ2-5; D gene: TRBD2; V gene: TRBV7-9; clone size: NA; CDR3 protein: CAGRREGQETQYF; CDR3 DNA: TGTGCCGGCCGCCGGGAGGGGCAAGAGACCCAGTACTTC
J gene: TRBJ2-3; D gene: NA; V gene: TRBV11-2; clone size: NA; CDR3 protein: CASSPSSTGTQYF; CDR3 DNA: TGTGCCAGCAGCCCATCGTCGACGGGTACGCAGTATTTT
J gene: TRBJ2-5; D gene: NA; V gene: TRBV2; clone size: NA; CDR3 protein: CASSYEETQYF; CDR3 DNA: TGTGCCAGCAGTTACGAGGAGACCCAGTACTTC
J gene: TRBJ2-7; D gene: TRBD2; V gene: TRBV28; clone size: NA; CDR3 protein: CASSPTQAGEPHEQYF; CDR3 DNA: TGTGCCAGCAGTCCCACCCAAGCGGGAGAACCCCACGAGCAGTACTTC
J gene: TRBJ2-1; D gene: NA; V gene: TRBV11-2; clone size: NA; CDR3 protein: CASSRDTPGARNEQFF; CDR3 DNA: TGTGCCAGCAGCCGAGACACCCCCGGGGCTAGAAATGAGCAGTTCTTC
J gene: TRBJ1-1; D gene: NA; V gene: TRBV30; clone size: few; CDR3 protein: CAWRMKGWTEAFF; CDR3 DNA: TGTGCCTGGAGAATGAAGGGTTGGACTGAAGCTTTCTTT
J gene: TRBJ2-1; D gene: TRBD2; V gene: TRBV11-2; clone size: few; CDR3 protein: CASSPPLGGLGIHEQFF; CDR3 DNA: TGTGCCAGCAGCCCACCCCTCGGGGGACTAGGAATTCATGAGCAGTTCTTC
J gene: TRBJ2-1; D gene: TRBD2; V gene: TRBV7-6; clone size: NA; CDR3 protein: CASSLVGGASGIRDEQFF; CDR3 DNA: TGTGCCAGCAGCTTAGTAGGGGGGGCTAGCGGGATTAGGGATGAGCAGTTCTTC
J gene: TRBJ1-2; D gene: NA; V gene: TRBV7-9; clone size: NA; CDR3 protein: CASSSRDGDYGYTF; CDR3 DNA: TGTGCCAGCAGCTCCCGGGACGGAGACTATGGCTACACCTTC
J gene: TRBJ2-6; D gene: TRBD1; V gene: TRBV2; clone size: NA; CDR3 protein: CASSEPGQVYSGANVLTF; CDR3 DNA: TGTGCCAGCAGTGAACCGGGACAGGTATACTCTGGGGCCAACGTCCTGACTTTC
J gene: TRBJ2-2; D gene: NA; V gene: TRBV6-6; clone size: NA; CDR3 protein: CASSYSSEGGGELFF; CDR3 DNA: TGTGCCAGCAGTTACTCGAGTGAAGGTGGCGGGGAGCTGTTTTTT
J gene: TRBJ2-5; D gene: NA; V gene: TRBV29-1; clone size: few; CDR3 protein: CSVEITGQETQYF; CDR3 DNA: TGCAGCGTTGAGATCACAGGGCAAGAGACCCAGTACTTC
J gene: TRBJ2-3; D gene: TRBD2; V gene: TRBV4-1; clone size: NA; CDR3 protein: CASSQETSGSTDTQYF; CDR3 DNA: TGCGCCAGCAGCCAAGAGACTAGCGGGTCCACAGATACGCAGTATTTT
J gene: TRBJ2-5; D gene: NA; V gene: TRBV11-2; clone size: NA; CDR3 protein: CASSLPVRPRETQYF; CDR3 DNA: TGTGCCAGCAGCTTACCCGTTCGACCCCGTGAGACCCAGTACTTC
J gene: TRBJ2-2; D gene: TRBD1; V gene: TRBV29-1; clone size: once; CDR3 protein: CSVNGQGVNTGELFF; CDR3 DNA: TGCAGCGTCAATGGACAGGGAGTAAACACCGGGGAGCTGTTTTTT
J gene: TRBJ2-2; D gene: NA; V gene: TRBV30; clone size: once; CDR3 protein: CAWSKFGGDTGELFF; CDR3 DNA: TGTGCCTGGAGTAAGTTTGGAGGAGACACCGGGGAGCTGTTTTTT
J gene: TRBJ2-3; D gene: TRBD2; V gene: TRBV6-5; clone size: NA; CDR3 protein: CASSLSSGGATDTQYF; CDR3 DNA: TGTGCCAGCAGTTTGAGTAGCGGGGGGGCCACAGATACGCAGTATTTT
J gene: TRBJ2-1; D gene: NA; V gene: TRBV19; clone size: NA; CDR3 protein: CASSPLSGRHSYNEQFF; CDR3 DNA: TGTGCCAGTAGTCCCCTAAGTGGGCGCCACTCCTACAATGAGCAGTTCTTC
J gene: TRBJ2-1; D gene: TRBD2; V gene: TRBV14; clone size: NA; CDR3 protein: CASSQGREASYNEQFF; CDR3 DNA: TGTGCCAGCAGCCAGGGGCGGGAGGCCTCGTACAATGAGCAGTTCTTC
J gene: TRBJ2-3; D gene: TRBD2; V gene: TRBV5-1; clone size: NA; CDR3 protein: CASSSRDYLTQYF; CDR3 DNA: TGCGCCAGCAGCTCCCGGGACTACCTTACGCAGTATTTT
J gene: TRBJ1-5; D gene: TRBD1; V gene: TRBV19; clone size: few; CDR3 protein: CASSPWGDSDQPQHF; CDR3 DNA: TGTGCCAGTAGTCCCTGGGGGGACAGTGATCAGCCCCAGCATTTT
J gene: TRBJ2-1; D gene: TRBD2; V gene: TRBV4-1; clone size: NA; CDR3 protein: CASSPQSGTAAEQFF; CDR3 DNA: TGCGCCAGCAGCCCCCAAAGCGGGACCGCCGCTGAGCAGTTCTTC
J gene: TRBJ1-6; D gene: NA; V gene: TRBV5-6; clone size: NA; CDR3 protein: CASSWGEAGQVVPLHF; CDR3 DNA: TGTGCCAGCAGCTGGGGGGAGGCAGGACAAGTGGTACCCCTCCACTTT
J gene: TRBJ2-1; D gene: NA; V gene: TRBV27; clone size: NA; CDR3 protein: CASRRDGRSYNEQFF; CDR3 DNA: TGTGCCAGCAGAAGGGACGGTCGCTCCTACAATGAGCAGTTCTTC
J gene: TRBJ2-7; D gene: NA; V gene: TRBV15; clone size: NA; CDR3 protein: CATATASSYEQYF; CDR3 DNA: TGTGCCACCGCTACTGCGAGCTCCTACGAGCAGTACTTC
J gene: TRBJ2-3; D gene: NA; V gene: TRBV27; clone size: NA; CDR3 protein: CASPPWAKLAGLPGRCSTDTQYF; CDR3 DNA: TGTGCCAGCCCCCCCTGGGCCAAGTTGGCGGGACTCCCCGGACGCTGTAGCACAGATACGCAGTATTTT